This TCR beta chain was identified during a study of T cell changes during pregnancy in multiple sclerosis. The protocol was immunoSEQ multiplex PCR, while the TCRdb copy is restricted to in-frame clones and leaves out a portion. The data hold fewer than 110,000 clones, with around 90% observed a single time. Per germline, CDR1 SGHVS and CDR2 FQNEAQ. The CDR3 runs to 16 residues. V lost 4 bases and J 3 bases, leaving 16 bases between the germline ends. The V gene is TRBV7-8, the J gene TRBJ1-5; TRBD1 might be the D (6 bases). Sequencing used peripheral blood, obtained in the third trimester of pregnancy. This receptor was obtained from a female donor in good health, enrolled as a control in a pregnancy study. Written as DNA, the CDR3 is TGTGCCAGCAGCTACTCATCACAGGGCCCCAATCAGCCCCAGCATTTT. Translation gives CASSYSSQGPNQPQHF.